The 3 T cell receptor beta chains below come from one sample, sequenced in a study of shared clonotypes between healthy human individuals. Repertoires were generated with immunoSEQ multiplex PCR, while TCRdb's copy carries only in-frame clones and drops some. The data hold hundreds of thousands of clones, with roughly four fifths observed a single time. Sequencing used PBMCs. The receptor set was obtained from a woman between 40 and 55 years old in good health. Some clones in this sample may be carry-over from other donors' samples.

This chain links TRBV9 with TRBJ2-3, with a weak D call TRBD1 (5 bases). Per germline, CDR1 SGDLS and CDR2 YYNGEE. CDR3 size: 15 residues. Trimming removed 0 bases at V and 1 base at J, with 9 bases between. The CDR3 DNA sequence: TGTGCCAGCAGCGTAGATGTAGGGGGCACAGATACGCAGTATTTT. Translating it yields CASSVDVGGTDTQYF.

This chain uses TRBV5-4 with TRBJ2-7; perhaps TRBD1 as D (7 bases). The CDR3 extends over 16 amino acids. Germline values: CDR1 SGHNT, CDR2 YYREEE (reference sequence). V gave up 0 bases and J gave up 2 bases, with 15 bases separating them. The chain's CDR3 is CASSLGRGDSAYEQYF. CDR3 in DNA: TGTGCCAGCAGCTTGGGGAGGGGGGACAGTGCCTACGAGCAGTACTTC.

In regard to this clone: A read error likely explains this, since a far larger clone differs by one base. The gene calls are TRBV7-3 and TRBJ1-1, with D maybe TRBD1 (5 bases). Germline V gives CDR1 SGHTA, CDR2 FQGTGA. The CDR3 is made up of 13 amino acids. The CDR3 nucleotides read TGTGCCATCAGCTTGGACAAGAACACTGAAGCTTTCTTT. Translation: CAISLDKNTEAFF.